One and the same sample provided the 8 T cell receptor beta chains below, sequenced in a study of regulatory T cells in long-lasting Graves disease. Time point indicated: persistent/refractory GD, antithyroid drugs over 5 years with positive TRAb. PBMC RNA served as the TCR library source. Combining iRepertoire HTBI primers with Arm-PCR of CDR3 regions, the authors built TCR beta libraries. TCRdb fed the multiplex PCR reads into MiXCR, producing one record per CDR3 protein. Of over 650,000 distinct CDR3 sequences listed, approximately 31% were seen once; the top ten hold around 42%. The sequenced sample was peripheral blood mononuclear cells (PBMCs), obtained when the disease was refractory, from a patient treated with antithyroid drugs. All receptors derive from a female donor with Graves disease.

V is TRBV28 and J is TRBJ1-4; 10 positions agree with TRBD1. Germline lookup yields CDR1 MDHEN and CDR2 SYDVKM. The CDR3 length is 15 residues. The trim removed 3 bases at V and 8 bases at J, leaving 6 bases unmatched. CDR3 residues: CASSFPGQGWEKLFF. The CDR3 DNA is TGTGCCAGCAGTTTTCCGGGACAGGGGTGGGAAAAACTGTTTTTT. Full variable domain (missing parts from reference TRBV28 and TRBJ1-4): DVKVTQSSRYLVKRTGEKVFLECVQDMDHENMFWYRQDPGLGLRLIYFSYDVKMKEKGDIPEGYSVSREKKERFSLILESASTNQTSMYLCASSFPGQGWEKLFFGSGTQLSVL.

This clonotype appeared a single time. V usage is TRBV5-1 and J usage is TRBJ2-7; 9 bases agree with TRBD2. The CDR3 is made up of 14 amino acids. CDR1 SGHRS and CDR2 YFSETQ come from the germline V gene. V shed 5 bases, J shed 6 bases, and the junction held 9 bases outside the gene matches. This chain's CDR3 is CASRFSGSFPEQYF. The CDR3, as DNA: TGCGCCAGCAGGTTTAGCGGGAGTTTTCCCGAGCAGTACTTC.

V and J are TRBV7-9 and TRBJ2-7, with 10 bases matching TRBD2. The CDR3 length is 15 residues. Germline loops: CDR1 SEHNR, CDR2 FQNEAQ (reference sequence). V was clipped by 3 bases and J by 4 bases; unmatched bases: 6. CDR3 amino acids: CASSLQTSGQYEQYF. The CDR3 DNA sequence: TGTGCCAGCAGCTTGCAGACTAGCGGGCAATACGAGCAGTACTTC.

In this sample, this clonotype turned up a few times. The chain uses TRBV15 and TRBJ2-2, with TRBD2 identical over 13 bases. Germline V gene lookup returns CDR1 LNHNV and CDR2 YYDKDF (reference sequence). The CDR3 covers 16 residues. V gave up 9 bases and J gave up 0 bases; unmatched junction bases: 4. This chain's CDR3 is CATQTSGRTNTGELFF. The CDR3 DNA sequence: TGTGCCACTCAGACTAGCGGGAGGACGAACACCGGGGAGCTGTTTTTT.

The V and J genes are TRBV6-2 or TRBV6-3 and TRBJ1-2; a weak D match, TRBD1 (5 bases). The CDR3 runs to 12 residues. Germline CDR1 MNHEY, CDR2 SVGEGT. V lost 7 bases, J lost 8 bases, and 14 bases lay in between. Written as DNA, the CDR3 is TGTGCCAGCAAAAACCCGGACATCGGCTACACCTTC. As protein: CASKNPDIGYTF.

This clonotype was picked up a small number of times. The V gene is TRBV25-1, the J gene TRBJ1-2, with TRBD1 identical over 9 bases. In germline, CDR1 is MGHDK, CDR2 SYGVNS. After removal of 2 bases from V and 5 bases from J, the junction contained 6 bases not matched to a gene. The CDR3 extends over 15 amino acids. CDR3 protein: CASSETGTGLYGYTF. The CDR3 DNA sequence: TGTGCCAGCAGTGAAACAGGGACAGGGCTATATGGCTACACCTTC.

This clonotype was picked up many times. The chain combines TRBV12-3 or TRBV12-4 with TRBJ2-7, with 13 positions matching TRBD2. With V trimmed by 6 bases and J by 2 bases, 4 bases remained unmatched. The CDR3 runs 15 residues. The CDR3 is CASRRTSGSPYEQYF. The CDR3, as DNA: TGTGCCAGCAGACGGACTAGCGGGAGCCCCTACGAGCAGTACTTC.

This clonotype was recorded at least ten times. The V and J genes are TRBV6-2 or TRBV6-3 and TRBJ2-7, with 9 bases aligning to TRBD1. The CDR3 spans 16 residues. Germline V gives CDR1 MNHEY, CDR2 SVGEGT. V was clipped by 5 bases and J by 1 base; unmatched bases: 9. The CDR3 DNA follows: TGTGCCAGCAGTGAAGGGACCGGGACAGGGTCCTACGAGCAGTACTTC. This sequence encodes CASSEGTGTGSYEQYF.